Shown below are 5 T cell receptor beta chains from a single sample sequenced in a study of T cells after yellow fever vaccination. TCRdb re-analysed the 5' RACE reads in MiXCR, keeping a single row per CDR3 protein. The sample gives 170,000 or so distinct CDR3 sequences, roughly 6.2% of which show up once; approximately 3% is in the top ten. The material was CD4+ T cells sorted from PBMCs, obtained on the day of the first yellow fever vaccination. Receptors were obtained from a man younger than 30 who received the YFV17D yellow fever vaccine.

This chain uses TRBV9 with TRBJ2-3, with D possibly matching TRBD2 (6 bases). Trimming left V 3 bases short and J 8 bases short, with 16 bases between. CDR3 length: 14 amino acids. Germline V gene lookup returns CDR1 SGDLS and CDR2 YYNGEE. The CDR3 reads CASSGTEGTGTQYF. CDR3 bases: TGTGCCAGCAGCGGGACGGAGGGAACGGGTACGCAGTATTTT.

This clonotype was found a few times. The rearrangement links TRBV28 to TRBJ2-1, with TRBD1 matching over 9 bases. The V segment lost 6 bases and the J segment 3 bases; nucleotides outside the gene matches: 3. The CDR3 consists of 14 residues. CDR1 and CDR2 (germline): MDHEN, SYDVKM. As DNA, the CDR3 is TGTGCCAGCAGCTGGGGACAGGGCTACAATGAGCAGTTCTTC. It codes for CASSWGQGYNEQFF.

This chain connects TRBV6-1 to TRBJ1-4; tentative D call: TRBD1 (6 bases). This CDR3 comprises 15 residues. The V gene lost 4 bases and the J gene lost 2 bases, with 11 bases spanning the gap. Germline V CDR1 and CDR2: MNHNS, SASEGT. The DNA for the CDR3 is TGTGCCAGCAGTGTCACCACAGGGACTAATGAAAAACTGTTTTTT. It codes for CASSVTTGTNEKLFF.

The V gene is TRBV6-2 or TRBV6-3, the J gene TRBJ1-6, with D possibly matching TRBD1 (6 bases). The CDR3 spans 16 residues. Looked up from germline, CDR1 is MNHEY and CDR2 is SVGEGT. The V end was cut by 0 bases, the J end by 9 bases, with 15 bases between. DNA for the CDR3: TGTGCCAGCAGTTACTCGAGGGGGATCCGTGGTTCACCCCTCCACTTT. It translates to CASSYSRGIRGSPLHF.

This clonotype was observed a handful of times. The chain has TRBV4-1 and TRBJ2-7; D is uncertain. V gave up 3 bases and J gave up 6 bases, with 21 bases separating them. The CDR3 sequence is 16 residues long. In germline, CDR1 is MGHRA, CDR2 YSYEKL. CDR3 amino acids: CASSHGRSGVSGEQYF. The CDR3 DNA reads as TGCGCCAGCAGCCATGGACGATCTGGGGTTTCAGGCGAGCAGTACTTC.